This T cell receptor (beta chain) comes out of a study of control samples from healthy donors and cancer patients. Germline V gives CDR1 LGHDT, CDR2 YNNKEL (reference sequence). The J segment lost 8 bases and the V segment lost 2 bases, leaving 7 bases of the junction unmatched. The CDR3 runs 16 residues. The assay was immunoSEQ multiplex PCR, and TCRdb's table has in-frame clones only and misses some. The sample has some 120,000 clones; roughly 84% are singletons. The clonotype was recovered from a man between 45 and 60 years old in good health. V and J are TRBV3-1 (or the pseudogene TRBV3-2) and TRBJ2-1; 12 bases map to TRBD1. The sample taken for sequencing was blood. The CDR3: CASSQKGDRGRYEQFF. The CDR3 DNA is TGTGCCAGCAGCCAAAAGGGGGACAGGGGGCGTTATGAGCAGTTCTTC.